This T cell receptor beta chain appears in the sequencing data of a study of tumor and adjacent non-tumor tissue in lung cancer. Study-wide results and limits: TCR diversity was significantly greater in tumor than normal lung tissue. Top 100 clones took a larger repertoire share in normal lung.

No cell sorting was done before RNA was extracted from the tissue. More than 3 cm separated this lung sample from the edge of the tumor. Three rounds of nested PCR, following a modified ARM-PCR protocol, produced the TCRbeta library. One entry per CDR3 protein results from TCRdb running MiXCR on the multiplex PCR reads. The sample includes 80,000 to 130,000 distinct CDR3 sequences, 65% seen only once; the top ten take approximately 18%. A note on this clonotype: Its antigen is unknown.

The origin of this receptor is a young man with non-small cell lung cancer. Sequencing was carried out using distant non-tumor lung tissue.

The CDR3 coding sequence is TGTGCCAACAACCCCCGCGAGGGAAAACTGTTTTTT. As protein: CANNPREGKLFF. The chain carries TRBV6-5 and TRBJ1-4, with D unresolved. V dropped 10 bases and J dropped 10 bases, with 16 bases sitting between them. This CDR3 is built from 12 residues. CDR1 and CDR2 (germline): MNHEY, SVGAGI.